The 18 T cell receptor beta chains below were found in one sample sequenced in a study of blood T cell repertoires in COVID-19. The repertoire was sequenced with immunoSEQ multiplex PCR; TCRdb's copy has only in-frame clones and lacks some. The sample shows around 95,000 clones, over 75% of them seen only once. Sequencing was performed on peripheral blood. All receptors derive from a man in his thirties or forties in a cohort sampled during active COVID-19.

This chain connects TRBV28 to TRBJ1-1, with 11 nucleotides matching TRBD1. Per germline, CDR1 MDHEN and CDR2 SYDVKM. This CDR3 contains 15 residues. J lost 4 bases, V lost 5 bases, and 6 bases had no gene match. DNA for the CDR3: TGTGCCAGCAGTCCACAGGGACAGGGGGGCACTGAAGCTTTCTTT. It translates to CASSPQGQGGTEAFF.

The chain joins TRBV6-5 to TRBJ1-2; 9 nucleotides agree with TRBD1. The junction had 13 bases not matched to a gene; V was cut back by 6 bases and J by 8 bases. This CDR3 contains 15 residues. Germline V gene data show CDR1 as MNHEY and CDR2 as SVGAGI. CDR3 region: CASSPGDRVGPGYTF. Written as DNA, the CDR3 is TGTGCCAGCAGCCCGGGGGACAGGGTCGGCCCCGGCTACACCTTC.

The chain joins TRBV5-6 to TRBJ2-7; the D gene is possibly TRBD1 (6 bases). Germline V gene lookup returns CDR1 SGHDT and CDR2 YYEEEE. Deletions cut 4 bases from V and 6 bases from J, with 17 bases between. The CDR3 length is 14 residues. The CDR3 DNA sequence: TGTGCCAGCAGCCCGGGACAAATCGTCGGCGAGCAGTACTTC. Its protein product is CASSPGQIVGEQYF.

V gene TRBV27 combines with J gene TRBJ2-3, with D possibly being TRBD2 (5 bases). Germline V gives CDR1 MNHEY, CDR2 SMNVEV (reference sequence). This CDR3 has 13 residues. Trimming removed 0 bases at V and 4 bases at J, with 5 bases between. This CDR3 reads CASSLSRADTQYF. The CDR3 nucleotides read TGTGCCAGCAGTTTATCGCGGGCAGATACGCAGTATTTT.

The rearrangement joins TRBV6-2 or TRBV6-3 to TRBJ1-3; D is perhaps TRBD1 (5 bases). Trimming left V 5 bases short and J 2 bases short, with 16 bases between. Looked up from germline, CDR1 is MNHEY and CDR2 is SVGEGT. This CDR3 comprises 16 residues. This chain's CDR3 is CASSPDSTITGNTIYF. Written as DNA, the CDR3 is TGTGCCAGCAGTCCCGACAGCACGATTACTGGAAACACCATATATTTT.

The chain joins TRBV6-5 to TRBJ1-2; weak D call: TRBD1 (6 bases). Deletions cut 4 bases from V and 2 bases from J, with 14 bases between. The V gene's germline CDR1 is MNHEY and CDR2 SVGAGI. This CDR3 has 15 residues. CDR3 amino acids: CASSSAWGRNYGYTF. CDR3 bases: TGTGCCAGCAGTTCCGCCTGGGGGCGGAACTATGGCTACACCTTC.

The CDR3 DNA follows: TGTGCCAGCAGCTTAGTCGGCGGTCCTCGGGAGACCCAGTACTTC. The encoded protein is CASSLVGGPRETQYF. This sequence joins TRBV7-6 and TRBJ2-5; D is unclear. The CDR3 sequence is 15 residues long. Germline CDR1 reads SGHVS; CDR2 reads FNYEAQ. The V end was cut by 1 base, the J end by 5 bases, with 14 bases between.

A few counts support this clone. The V call is TRBV19, the J call TRBJ2-7; 7 bases agree with TRBD1. Germline CDR1 is LNHDA and CDR2 is SQIVND (reference sequence). The CDR3 consists of 14 residues. V lost 5 bases, J lost 0 bases, and 4 bases stayed unmatched. DNA for the CDR3: TGTGCCAGTAGTCCACAGGGGACCTCCTACGAGCAGTACTTC. Protein: CASSPQGTSYEQYF.

The CDR3, as DNA: TGCGCCAGTCGCACCGGGACAGGGGACGAAAAACTGTTTTTT. It codes for CASRTGTGDEKLFF. The V and J genes are TRBV10-2 and TRBJ1-4; 10 nucleotides align to TRBD1. The ends lost 9 bases at V and 8 bases at J; junction bases unmatched: 9. There are 14 residues in the CDR3. Germline CDR1 WSHSY, CDR2 SAAADI.

V usage is TRBV3-1 (or the pseudogene TRBV3-2) and J usage is TRBJ2-3; D gene ambiguous. The length of the CDR3 is 13 residues. The V gene's germline CDR1 is LGHDT and CDR2 YNNKEL (reference sequence). V gave up 3 bases and J gave up 2 bases, with 6 bases separating them. In DNA form, the CDR3 reads TGTGCCAGCAGCCAGGCCAACACAGATACGCAGTATTTT. Encoded protein: CASSQANTDTQYF.

The chain joins TRBV6-2 or TRBV6-3 to TRBJ2-7; 10 bases fit TRBD1. This CDR3 has 14 amino acids. Germline CDR1 is MNHEY and CDR2 is SVGEGT. Germline trimming cut 6 bases from V and 1 base from J; bases unmatched to any gene: 3. In DNA, the CDR3 is TGTGCCAGCAGCGGACAGGGGGTGTCCTACGAGCAGTACTTC. Its translation is CASSGQGVSYEQYF.

The chain joins TRBV21-1 to TRBJ2-7; the table's D call of TRBD1 was not tested on the DNA. TRBV21-1 is a listed pseudogene. This CDR3 has 14 residues. CDR3: CASSPLRQGYEQYF. In nucleotides, the CDR3 is TGTGCCAGCAGCCCTTTGCGACAGGGCTACGAGCAGTACTTC.

The chain has TRBV5-6 and TRBJ2-7; a possible D gene is TRBD1 (5 bases). Between the trimmed V and J ends, which lost 1 base and 2 bases, there was a span of 7 bases. Per germline, CDR1 SGHDT and CDR2 YYEEEE. The CDR3 covers 13 residues. The CDR3 sequence: CASSLQGTYEQYF. The CDR3 nucleotides are TGTGCCAGCAGCTTGCAGGGCACCTACGAGCAGTACTTC.

The V call is TRBV7-9, the J call TRBJ1-1, with D uncertain. This CDR3 is built from 13 residues. CDR1 is SEHNR, CDR2 FQNEAQ, per germline (reference sequence). V was pared by 1 base and J by 4 bases, with 7 bases between. The CDR3 here is CASSLVSGTEAFF. The CDR3 region has the DNA TGTGCCAGCAGCTTAGTTTCCGGCACTGAAGCTTTCTTT. The whole variable domain, filled in from reference TRBV7-9 and TRBJ1-1, reads DTGVSQNPRHKITKRGQNVTFRCDPISEHNRLYWYRQTLGQGPEFLTYFQNEAQLEKSRLLSDRFSAERPKGSFSTLEIQRTEQGDSAMYLCASSLVSGTEAFFGQGTRLTVV.

This clone was seen a handful of times. The chain links TRBV12-5 to TRBJ1-5; the D is unclear. V lost 2 bases and J 1 base, leaving 6 bases between the germline ends. The CDR3 extends over 14 amino acids. CDR1 and CDR2 from the germline V gene are LGHNT and FRNRAP. The CDR3 nucleotides read TGTGCTAGTGGTTTGAGCGGAAGCAATCAGCCCCAGCATTTT. It translates to CASGLSGSNQPQHF.

CDR3 bases: TGCGCCACCAGGGGCAGGGTGAACGAGCAGTACTTC. It codes for CATRGRVNEQYF. The chain uses TRBV10-1 and TRBJ2-7; D might be TRBD1 (6 bases). Germline CDR1 WNHNN, CDR2 SYGVQD (reference sequence). Trimming removed 10 bases at V and 5 bases at J, with 15 bases between. This CDR3 contains 12 residues.

The chain links TRBV19 to TRBJ1-1; TRBD1 matches at 7 bases. J gave up 2 bases and V 7 bases, and 7 bases lay outside the gene matches. CDR3 length: 14 amino acids. In germline, CDR1 is LNHDA, CDR2 SQIVND (reference sequence). CDR3 sequence (DNA): TGTGCCAGTATCTCGGGACAGTTCAACACTGAAGCTTTCTTT. This sequence encodes CASISGQFNTEAFF.

V gene TRBV6-5 combines with J gene TRBJ2-5, with 7 bases fitting TRBD1. The CDR3 runs 14 residues. With 6 bases clipped from V and 4 bases from J, the junction kept 8 bases outside the gene matches. CDR1 MNHEY and CDR2 SVGAGI come from the germline V gene. The CDR3 sequence: CASSRTGAGETQYF. The CDR3 DNA follows: TGTGCCAGCAGCCGAACAGGGGCCGGAGAGACCCAGTACTTC.